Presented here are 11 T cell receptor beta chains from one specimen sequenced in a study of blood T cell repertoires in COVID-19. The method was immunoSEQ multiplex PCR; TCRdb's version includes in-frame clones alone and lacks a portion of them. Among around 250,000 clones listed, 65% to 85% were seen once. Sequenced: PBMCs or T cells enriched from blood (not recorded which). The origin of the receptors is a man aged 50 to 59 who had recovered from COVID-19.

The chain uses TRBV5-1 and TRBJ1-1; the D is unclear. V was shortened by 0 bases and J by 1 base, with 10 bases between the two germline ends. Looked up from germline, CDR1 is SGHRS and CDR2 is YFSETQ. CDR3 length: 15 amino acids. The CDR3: CASSLAATGNTEAFF. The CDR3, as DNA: TGCGCCAGCAGCTTGGCTGCGACGGGGAACACTGAAGCTTTCTTT.

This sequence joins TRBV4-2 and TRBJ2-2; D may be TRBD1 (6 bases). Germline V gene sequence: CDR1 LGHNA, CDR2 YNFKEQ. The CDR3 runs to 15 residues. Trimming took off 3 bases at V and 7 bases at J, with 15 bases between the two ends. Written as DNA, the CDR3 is TGTGCCAGCAGCCAGAACGCAGGGGCGGGCGGGGAGCTGTTTTTT. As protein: CASSQNAGAGGELFF.

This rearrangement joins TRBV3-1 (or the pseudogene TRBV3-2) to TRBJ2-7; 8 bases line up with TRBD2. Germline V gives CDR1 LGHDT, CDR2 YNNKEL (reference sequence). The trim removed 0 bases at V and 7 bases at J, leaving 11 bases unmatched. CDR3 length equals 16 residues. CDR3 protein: CASSQDRTSGGGEQYF. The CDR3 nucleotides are TGTGCCAGCAGCCAAGATCGTACTAGCGGCGGCGGTGAGCAGTACTTC.

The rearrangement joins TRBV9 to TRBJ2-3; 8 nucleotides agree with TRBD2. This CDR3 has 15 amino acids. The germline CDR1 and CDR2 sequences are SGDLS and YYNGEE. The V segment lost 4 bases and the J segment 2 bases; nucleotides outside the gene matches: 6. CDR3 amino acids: CASSWASGFTDTQYF. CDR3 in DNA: TGTGCCAGCAGCTGGGCTAGCGGGTTCACAGATACGCAGTATTTT.

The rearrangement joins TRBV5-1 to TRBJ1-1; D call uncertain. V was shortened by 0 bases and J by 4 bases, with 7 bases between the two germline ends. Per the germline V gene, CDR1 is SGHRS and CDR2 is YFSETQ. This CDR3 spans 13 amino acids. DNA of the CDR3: TGCGCCAGCAGCTTGGAAGAACTCACTGAAGCTTTCTTT. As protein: CASSLEELTEAFF.

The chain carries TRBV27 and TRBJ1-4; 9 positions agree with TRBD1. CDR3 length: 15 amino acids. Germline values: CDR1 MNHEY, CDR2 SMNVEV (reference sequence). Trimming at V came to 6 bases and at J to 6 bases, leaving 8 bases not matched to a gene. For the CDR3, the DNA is TGTGCCAGCAGGAAACATGACAGGGGGGATGAAAAACTGTTTTTT. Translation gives CASRKHDRGDEKLFF. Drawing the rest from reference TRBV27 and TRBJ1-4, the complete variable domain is EAQVTQNPRYLITVTGKKLTVTCSQNMNHEYMSWYRQDPGLGLRQIYYSMNVEVTDKGDVPEGYKVSRKEKRNFPLILESPSPNQTSLYFCASRKHDRGDEKLFFGSGTQLSVL.

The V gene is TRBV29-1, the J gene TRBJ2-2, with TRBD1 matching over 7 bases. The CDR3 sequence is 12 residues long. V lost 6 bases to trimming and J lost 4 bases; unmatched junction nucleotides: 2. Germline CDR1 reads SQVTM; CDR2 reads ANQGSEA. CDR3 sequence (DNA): TGCAGCGTGGGGACAGCCACCGGGGAGCTGTTTTTT. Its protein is CSVGTATGELFF.

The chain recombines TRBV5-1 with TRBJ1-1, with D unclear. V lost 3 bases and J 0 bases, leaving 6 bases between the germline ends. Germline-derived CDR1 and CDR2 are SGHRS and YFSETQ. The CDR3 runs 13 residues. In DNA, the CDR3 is TGCGCCAGCAGCTCAGATTTGAACACTGAAGCTTTCTTT. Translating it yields CASSSDLNTEAFF.

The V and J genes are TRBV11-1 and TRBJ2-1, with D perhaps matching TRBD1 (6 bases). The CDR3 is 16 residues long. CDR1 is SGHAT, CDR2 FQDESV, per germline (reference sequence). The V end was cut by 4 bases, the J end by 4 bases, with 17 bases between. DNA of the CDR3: TGTGCCAGCAGCTCCTCCCCGGGACACCTTTACAATGAGCAGTTCTTC. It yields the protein CASSSSPGHLYNEQFF.

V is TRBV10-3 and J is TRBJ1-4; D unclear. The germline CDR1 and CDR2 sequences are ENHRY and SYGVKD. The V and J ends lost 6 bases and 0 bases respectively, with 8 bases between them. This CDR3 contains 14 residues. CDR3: CAISDGSTNEKLFF. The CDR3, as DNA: TGTGCCATCAGCGACGGGTCAACTAATGAAAAACTGTTTTTT.

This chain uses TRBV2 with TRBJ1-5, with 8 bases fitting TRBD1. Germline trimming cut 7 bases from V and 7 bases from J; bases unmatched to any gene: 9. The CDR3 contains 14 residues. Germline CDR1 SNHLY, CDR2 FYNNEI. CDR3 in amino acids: CASNGAGGRQPQHF. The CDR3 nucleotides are TGTGCCAGCAACGGGGCAGGGGGCAGACAGCCCCAGCATTTT.